The 4 T cell receptor beta chains below all came from one sample that was sequenced in a study of cytomegalovirus exposure and HLA in healthy donors. The PCR was carried out with 60 Vbeta primers and 13 Jbeta primers. Clones were read by immunoSEQ multiplex PCR, and TCRdb kept only the in-frame ones, dropping some. Counted here are some 140,000 clones, around 79% occurring once; the ten biggest clones make up roughly 1%. Sequencing input: PBMCs. The receptors here all came from a man younger than 30 in good health and CMV-seronegative.

V usage is TRBV6-5 and J usage is TRBJ2-5, with 7 positions matching TRBD1. The trim removed 6 bases at V and 1 base at J, leaving 8 bases unmatched. CDR1 and CDR2 (germline): MNHEY, SVGAGI. The CDR3 runs to 15 residues. CDR3: CASSKTGQPQETQYF. CDR3 coding DNA: TGTGCCAGCAGCAAAACGGGACAGCCCCAAGAGACCCAGTACTTC.

The chain couples TRBV29-1 to TRBJ2-2; 16 bases match TRBD2. The CDR3 is made up of 17 amino acids. CDR1 is SQVTM and CDR2 is ANQGSEA in the germline V gene. The junction had 8 bases not matched to a gene; V was cut back by 5 bases and J by 5 bases. The CDR3 bases are TGCAGCGTTCTGGGACTAGCGGGGGGGCTTGGAACCGGGGAGCTGTTTTTT. Its translation: CSVLGLAGGLGTGELFF.

The gene calls are TRBV5-8 and TRBJ2-7; D perhaps matches TRBD1 (6 bases). The CDR3 runs to 13 residues. From germline, CDR1 is SGHTS and CDR2 YDEGEE. The V gene lost 9 bases and the J gene lost 5 bases, with 18 bases spanning the gap. DNA for the CDR3: TGTGCCACCAGGGCTACAGGGCGGAACGAGCAGTACTTC. It translates to CATRATGRNEQYF.

V and J are TRBV18 and TRBJ2-6; D unclear. The V end was cut by 1 base, the J end by 4 bases, with 8 bases between. This CDR3 region has 15 residues. From germline, CDR1 is KGHSH and CDR2 LQKENI. CDR3 DNA: TGTGCCAGCTCACCACAGCGAGCCGGGGCCAACGTCCTGACTTTC. Protein sequence: CASSPQRAGANVLTF. The full variable domain, rest sourced from reference TRBV18 and TRBJ2-6, is NAGVMQNPRHLVRRRGQEARLRCSPMKGHSHVYWYRQLPEEGLKFMVYLQKENIIDESGMPKERFSAEFPKEGPSILRIQQVVRGDSAAYFCASSPQRAGANVLTFGAGSRLTVL.